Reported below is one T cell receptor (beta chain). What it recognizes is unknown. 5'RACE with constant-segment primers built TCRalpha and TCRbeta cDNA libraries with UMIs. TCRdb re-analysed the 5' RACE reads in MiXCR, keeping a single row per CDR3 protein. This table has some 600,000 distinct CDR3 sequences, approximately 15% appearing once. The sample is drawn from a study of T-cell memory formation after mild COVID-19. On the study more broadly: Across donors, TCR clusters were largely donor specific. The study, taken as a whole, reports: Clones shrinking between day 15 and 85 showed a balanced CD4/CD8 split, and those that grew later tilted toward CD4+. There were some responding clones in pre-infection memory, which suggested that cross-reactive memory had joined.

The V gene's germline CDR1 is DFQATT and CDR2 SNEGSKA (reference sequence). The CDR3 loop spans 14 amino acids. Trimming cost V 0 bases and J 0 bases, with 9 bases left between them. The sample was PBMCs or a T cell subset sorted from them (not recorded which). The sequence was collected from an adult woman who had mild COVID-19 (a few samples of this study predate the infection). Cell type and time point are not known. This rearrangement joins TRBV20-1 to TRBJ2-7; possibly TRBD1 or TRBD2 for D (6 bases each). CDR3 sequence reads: CSARDRGHSYEQYF. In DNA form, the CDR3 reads TGCAGTGCTAGAGATCGGGGGCACTCCTACGAGCAGTACTTC.